This T cell receptor (beta chain) was obtained from a study of T cells expressing NK-cell markers. Across the whole study: One of eight sequenced donors was HCMV-seronegative; the other seven were seropositive.

The CDR3 spans 16 residues. The germline V gene encodes CDR1 SEHNR and CDR2 FQNEAQ (reference sequence). No DNA is given; TCRdb re-called the 5' RACE reads and lists each CDR3 protein once. Here the sample table reports under 200,000 distinct CDR3 sequences. This clonotype was sampled from a woman aged 18-69 years in good health. Sequencing was done on a sample of blood T cells: a sorted CD56 or NKG2C T cell subset, CD4+ or CD8+ T cells, or bulk PBMC T cells (not recorded which). The J gene is TRBJ2-7, the V gene TRBV7-9; the TCRdb call, TRBD2, lacks DNA for checking. Here the CDR3 reads CASIKEGLAGVGEQYF.